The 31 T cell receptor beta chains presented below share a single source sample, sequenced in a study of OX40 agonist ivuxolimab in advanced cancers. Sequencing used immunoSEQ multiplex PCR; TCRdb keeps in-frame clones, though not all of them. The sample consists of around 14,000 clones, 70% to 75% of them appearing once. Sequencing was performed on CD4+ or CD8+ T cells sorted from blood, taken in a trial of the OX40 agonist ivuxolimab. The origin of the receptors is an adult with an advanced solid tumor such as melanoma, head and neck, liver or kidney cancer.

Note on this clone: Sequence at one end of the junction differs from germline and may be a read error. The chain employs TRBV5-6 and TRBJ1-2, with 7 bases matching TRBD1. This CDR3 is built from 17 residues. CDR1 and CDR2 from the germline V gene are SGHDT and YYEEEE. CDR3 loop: CASSLDRDSQSDYGYTF. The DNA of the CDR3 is TGTGCCAGCAGTTTGGACCGGGACAGCCAATCGGACTATGGCTACACCTTC.

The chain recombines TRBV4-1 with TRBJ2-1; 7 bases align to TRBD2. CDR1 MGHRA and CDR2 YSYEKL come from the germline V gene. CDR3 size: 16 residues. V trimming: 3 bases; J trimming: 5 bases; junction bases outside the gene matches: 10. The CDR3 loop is CASSQAGRERDNEQFF. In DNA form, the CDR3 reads TGCGCCAGCAGCCAGGCAGGGCGGGAGCGAGACAATGAGCAGTTCTTC.

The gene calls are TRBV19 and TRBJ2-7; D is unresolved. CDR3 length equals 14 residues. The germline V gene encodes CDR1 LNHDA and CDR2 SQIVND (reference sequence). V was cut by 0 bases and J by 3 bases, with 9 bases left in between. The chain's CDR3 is CASSIDGVYYEQYF. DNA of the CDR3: TGTGCCAGTAGTATAGATGGGGTGTACTACGAGCAGTACTTC. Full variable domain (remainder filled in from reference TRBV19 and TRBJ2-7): DGGITQSPKYLFRKEGQNVTLSCEQNLNHDAMYWYRQDPGQGLRLIYYSQIVNDFQKGDIAEGYSVSREKKESFPLTVTSAQKNPTAFYLCASSIDGVYYEQYFGPGTRLTVT.

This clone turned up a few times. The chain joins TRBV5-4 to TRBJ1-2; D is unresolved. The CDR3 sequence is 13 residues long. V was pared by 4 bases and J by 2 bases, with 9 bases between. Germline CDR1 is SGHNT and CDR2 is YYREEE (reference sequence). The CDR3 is CASSQDGNYGYTF. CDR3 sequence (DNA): TGTGCCAGCAGCCAGGACGGAAACTATGGCTACACCTTC.

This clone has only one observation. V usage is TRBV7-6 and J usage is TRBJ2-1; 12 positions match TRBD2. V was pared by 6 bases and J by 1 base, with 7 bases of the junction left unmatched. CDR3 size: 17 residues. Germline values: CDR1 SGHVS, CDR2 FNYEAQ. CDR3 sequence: CASSRILAGGSYNEQFF. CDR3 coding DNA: TGTGCCAGCAGTCGAATCCTAGCGGGGGGGTCCTACAATGAGCAGTTCTTC.

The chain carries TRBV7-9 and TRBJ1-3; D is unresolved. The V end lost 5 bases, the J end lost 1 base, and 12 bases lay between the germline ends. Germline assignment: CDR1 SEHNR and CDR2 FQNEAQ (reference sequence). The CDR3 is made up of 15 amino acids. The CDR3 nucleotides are TGTGCCAGCAGCCCTCGTAGCGATTCTGGAAACACCATATATTTT. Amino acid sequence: CASSPRSDSGNTIYF.

Written as DNA, the CDR3 is TGCGCCAGCAGCCAATGGGGTGATCAGCCCCAGCATTTT. Protein: CASSQWGDQPQHF. This chain uses TRBV4-1 with TRBJ1-5; unclear D gene. V dropped 2 bases and J dropped 5 bases, with 7 bases sitting between them. Per germline, CDR1 MGHRA and CDR2 YSYEKL. The CDR3 totals 13 residues.

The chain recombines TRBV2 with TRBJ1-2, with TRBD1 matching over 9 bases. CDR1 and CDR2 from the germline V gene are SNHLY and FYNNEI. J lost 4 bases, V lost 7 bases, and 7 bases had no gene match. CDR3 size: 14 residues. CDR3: CASTGGQGGYGYTF. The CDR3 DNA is TGTGCCAGCACCGGGGGACAGGGAGGCTATGGCTACACCTTC.

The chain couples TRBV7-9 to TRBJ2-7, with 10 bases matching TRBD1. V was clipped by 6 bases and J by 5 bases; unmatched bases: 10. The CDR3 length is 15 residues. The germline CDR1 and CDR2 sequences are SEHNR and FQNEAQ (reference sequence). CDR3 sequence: CASSIPGQGINEQYF. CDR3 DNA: TGTGCCAGCAGTATCCCGGGACAGGGGATAAACGAGCAGTACTTC.

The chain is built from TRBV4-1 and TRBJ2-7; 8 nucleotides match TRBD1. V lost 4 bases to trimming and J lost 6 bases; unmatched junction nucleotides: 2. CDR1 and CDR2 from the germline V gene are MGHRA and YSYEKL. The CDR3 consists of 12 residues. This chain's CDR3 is CASSPTGVEQYF. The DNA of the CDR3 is TGCGCCAGCAGCCCGACAGGGGTCGAGCAGTACTTC.

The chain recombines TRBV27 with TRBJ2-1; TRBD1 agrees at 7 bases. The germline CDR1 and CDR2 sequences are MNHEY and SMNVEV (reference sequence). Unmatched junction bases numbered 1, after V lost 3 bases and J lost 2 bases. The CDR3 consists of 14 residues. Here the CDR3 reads CASSFQGAYNEQFF. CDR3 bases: TGTGCCAGCAGTTTCCAGGGGGCCTACAATGAGCAGTTCTTC.

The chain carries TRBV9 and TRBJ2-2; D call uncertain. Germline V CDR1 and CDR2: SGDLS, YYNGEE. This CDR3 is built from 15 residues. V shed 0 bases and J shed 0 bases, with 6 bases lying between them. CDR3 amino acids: CASSVVSSNTGELFF. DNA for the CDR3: TGTGCCAGCAGCGTAGTATCATCGAACACCGGGGAGCTGTTTTTT.

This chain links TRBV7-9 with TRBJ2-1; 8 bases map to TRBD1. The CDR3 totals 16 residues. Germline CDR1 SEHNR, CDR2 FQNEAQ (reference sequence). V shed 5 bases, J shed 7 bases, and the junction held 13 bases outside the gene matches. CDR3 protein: CASSPSGGRTGNEQFF. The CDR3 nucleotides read TGTGCCAGCAGCCCATCAGGGGGCAGGACTGGGAATGAGCAGTTCTTC.

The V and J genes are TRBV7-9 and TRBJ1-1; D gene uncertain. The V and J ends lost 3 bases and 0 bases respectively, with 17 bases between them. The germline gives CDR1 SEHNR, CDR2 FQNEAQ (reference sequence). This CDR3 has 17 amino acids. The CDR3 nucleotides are TGTGCCAGCAGCTTTGAGGTGGCGCGGCGACTGAACACTGAAGCTTTCTTT. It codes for CASSFEVARRLNTEAFF.

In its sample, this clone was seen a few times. CDR3 in amino acids: CASSYSLVGEQYF. Written as DNA, the CDR3 is TGTGCCAGCAGTTACTCTTTAGTAGGCGAGCAGTACTTC. The gene calls are TRBV6-6 and TRBJ2-7; D uncertain. Germline lookup yields CDR1 MNHNY and CDR2 SVGAGI (reference sequence). V shed 0 bases and J shed 6 bases, with 9 bases lying between them. The CDR3 length is 13 residues.

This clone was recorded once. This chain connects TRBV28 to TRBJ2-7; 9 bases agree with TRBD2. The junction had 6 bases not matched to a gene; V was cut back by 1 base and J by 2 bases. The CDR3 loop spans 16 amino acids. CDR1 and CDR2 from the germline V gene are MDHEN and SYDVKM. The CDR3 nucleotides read TGTGCCAGCAGTTTATTGGCGGGAGGGGGACCCTACGAGCAGTACTTC. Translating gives CASSLLAGGGPYEQYF.

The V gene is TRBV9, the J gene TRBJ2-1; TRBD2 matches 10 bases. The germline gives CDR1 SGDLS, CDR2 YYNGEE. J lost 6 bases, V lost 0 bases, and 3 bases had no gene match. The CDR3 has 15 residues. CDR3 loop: CASSVAGTSVNEQFF. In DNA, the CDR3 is TGTGCCAGCAGCGTAGCCGGGACTAGCGTCAATGAGCAGTTCTTC. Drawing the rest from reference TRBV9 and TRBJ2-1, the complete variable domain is DSGVTQTPKHLITATGQRVTLRCSPRSGDLSVYWYQQSLDQGLQFLIQYYNGEERAKGNILERFSAQQFPDLHSELNLSSLELGDSALYFCASSVAGTSVNEQFFGPGTRLTVL.

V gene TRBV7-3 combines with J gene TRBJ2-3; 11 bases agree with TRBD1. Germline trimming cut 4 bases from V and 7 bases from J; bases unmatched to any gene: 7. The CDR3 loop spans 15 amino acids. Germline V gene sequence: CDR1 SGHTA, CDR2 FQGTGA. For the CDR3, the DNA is TGTGCCAGCAGCTCCGGACAGGGGGCTGCAAATACGCAGTATTTT. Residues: CASSSGQGAANTQYF.

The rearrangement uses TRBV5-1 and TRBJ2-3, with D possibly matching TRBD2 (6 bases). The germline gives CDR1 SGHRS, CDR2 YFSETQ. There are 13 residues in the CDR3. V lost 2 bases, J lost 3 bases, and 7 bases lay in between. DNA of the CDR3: TGCGCCAGCAGCTTCCGGGAGACAGATACGCAGTATTTT. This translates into CASSFRETDTQYF.

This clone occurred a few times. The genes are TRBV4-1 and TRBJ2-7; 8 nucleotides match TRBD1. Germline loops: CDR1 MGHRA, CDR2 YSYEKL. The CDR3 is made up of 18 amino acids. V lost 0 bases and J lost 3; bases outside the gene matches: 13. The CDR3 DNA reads TGCGCCAGCAGCCAAGAGGGTGGGACAGGAGCCCTTCACTACGAGCAGTACTTC. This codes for CASSQEGGTGALHYEQYF.

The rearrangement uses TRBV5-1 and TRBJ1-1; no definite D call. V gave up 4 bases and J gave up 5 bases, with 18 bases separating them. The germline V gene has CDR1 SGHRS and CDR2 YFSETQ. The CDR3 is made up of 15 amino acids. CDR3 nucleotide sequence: TGCGCCAGCAGCCTGGAGGTTTCTGGAAGGACTGAAGCTTTCTTT. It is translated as CASSLEVSGRTEAFF.

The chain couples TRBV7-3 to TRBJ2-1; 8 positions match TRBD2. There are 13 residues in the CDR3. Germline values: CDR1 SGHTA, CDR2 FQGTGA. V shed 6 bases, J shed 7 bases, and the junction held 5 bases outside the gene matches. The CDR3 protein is CASRPAGGNEQFF. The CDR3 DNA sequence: TGTGCCAGCAGACCTGCGGGAGGTAATGAGCAGTTCTTC.

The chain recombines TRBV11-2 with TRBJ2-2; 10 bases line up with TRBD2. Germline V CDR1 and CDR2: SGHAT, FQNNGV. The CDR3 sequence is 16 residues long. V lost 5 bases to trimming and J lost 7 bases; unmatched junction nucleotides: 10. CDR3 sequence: CASSAASGSGIGELFF. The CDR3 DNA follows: TGTGCCAGCAGCGCCGCTAGCGGGAGTGGGATCGGGGAGCTGTTTTTT.

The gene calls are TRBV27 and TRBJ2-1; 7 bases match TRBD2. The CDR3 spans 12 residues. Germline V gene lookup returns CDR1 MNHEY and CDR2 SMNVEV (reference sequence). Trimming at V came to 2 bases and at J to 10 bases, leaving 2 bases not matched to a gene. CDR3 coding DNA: TGTGCCAGCAGTTTAAGAGCGGGAGAGCAGTTCTTC. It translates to CASSLRAGEQFF.

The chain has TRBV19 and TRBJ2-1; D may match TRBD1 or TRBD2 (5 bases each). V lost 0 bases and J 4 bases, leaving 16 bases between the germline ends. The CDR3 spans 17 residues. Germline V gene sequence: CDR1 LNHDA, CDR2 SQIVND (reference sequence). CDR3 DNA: TGTGCCAGTAGTATAGAGTCCCAGGGACGGGATTACAATGAGCAGTTCTTC. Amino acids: CASSIESQGRDYNEQFF.

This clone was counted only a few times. For the CDR3, the DNA is TGTGCCAGCAGTATGGACAGGGGAAGAAGCGCCTACGAGCAGTACTTC. It codes for CASSMDRGRSAYEQYF. The V call is TRBV28, the J call TRBJ2-7, with 9 bases that match TRBD1. J gave up 2 bases and V 5 bases, and 10 bases lay outside the gene matches. Germline CDR1 reads MDHEN; CDR2 reads SYDVKM. The CDR3 consists of 16 residues. The variable domain in full, with the rest retrieved from reference TRBV28 and TRBJ2-7, is DVKVTQSSRYLVKRTGEKVFLECVQDMDHENMFWYRQDPGLGLRLIYFSYDVKMKEKGDIPEGYSVSREKKERFSLILESASTNQTSMYLCASSMDRGRSAYEQYFGPGTRLTVT.

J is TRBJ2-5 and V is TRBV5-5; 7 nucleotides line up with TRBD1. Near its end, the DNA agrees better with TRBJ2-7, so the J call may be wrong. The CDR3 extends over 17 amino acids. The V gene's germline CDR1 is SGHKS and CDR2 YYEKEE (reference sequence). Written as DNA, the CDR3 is TGTGCCAGCAGCTTTTCCGGGACAGAGAAGAGCTCCTACGAGCAGTACTTC. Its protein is CASSFSGTEKSSYEQYF.

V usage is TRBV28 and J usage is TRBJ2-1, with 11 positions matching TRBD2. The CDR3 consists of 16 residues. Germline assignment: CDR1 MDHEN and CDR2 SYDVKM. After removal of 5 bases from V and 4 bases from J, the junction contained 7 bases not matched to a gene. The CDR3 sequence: CASSRKTSGTYNEQFF. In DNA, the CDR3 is TGTGCCAGCAGTCGAAAGACTAGCGGGACTTACAATGAGCAGTTCTTC.

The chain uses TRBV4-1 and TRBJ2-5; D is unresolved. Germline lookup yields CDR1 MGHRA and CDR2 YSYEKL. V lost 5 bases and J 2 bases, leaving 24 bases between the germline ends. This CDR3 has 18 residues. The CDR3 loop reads CASSEGDGSETLQETQYF. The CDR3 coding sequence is TGCGCCAGCAGCGAAGGCGACGGATCCGAAACACTACAAGAGACCCAGTACTTC.

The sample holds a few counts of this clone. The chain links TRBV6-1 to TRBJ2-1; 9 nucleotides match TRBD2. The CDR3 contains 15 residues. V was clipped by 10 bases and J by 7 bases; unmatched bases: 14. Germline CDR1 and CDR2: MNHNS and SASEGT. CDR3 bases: TGTGCCATTGGGCAGTGGCGGGAGGGCCGGAATGAGCAGTTCTTC. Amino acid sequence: CAIGQWREGRNEQFF.

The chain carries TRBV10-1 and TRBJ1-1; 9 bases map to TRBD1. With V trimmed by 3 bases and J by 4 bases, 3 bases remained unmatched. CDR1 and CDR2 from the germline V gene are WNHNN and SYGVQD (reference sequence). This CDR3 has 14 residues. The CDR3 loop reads CASSDPGQGTEAFF. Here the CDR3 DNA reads TGCGCCAGCAGTGACCCGGGACAGGGCACTGAAGCTTTCTTT.